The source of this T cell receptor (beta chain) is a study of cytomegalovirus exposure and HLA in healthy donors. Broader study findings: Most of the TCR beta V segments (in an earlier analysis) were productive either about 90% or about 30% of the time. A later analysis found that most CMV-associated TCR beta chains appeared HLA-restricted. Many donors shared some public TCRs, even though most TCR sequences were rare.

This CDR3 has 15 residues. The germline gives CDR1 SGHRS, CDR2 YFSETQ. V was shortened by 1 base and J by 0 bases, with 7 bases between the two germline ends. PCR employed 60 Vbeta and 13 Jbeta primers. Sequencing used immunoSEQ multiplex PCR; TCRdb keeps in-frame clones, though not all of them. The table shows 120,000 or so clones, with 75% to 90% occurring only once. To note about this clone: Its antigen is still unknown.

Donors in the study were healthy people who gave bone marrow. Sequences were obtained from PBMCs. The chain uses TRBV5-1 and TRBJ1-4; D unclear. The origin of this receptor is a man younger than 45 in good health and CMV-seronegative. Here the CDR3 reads CASSLSTATNEKLFF. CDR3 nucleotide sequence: TGCGCCAGCAGCTTGTCGACTGCAACTAATGAAAAACTGTTTTTT.